These T cell receptor beta chains were read from a single sample in a study of T cells expressing NK-cell markers. TCRdb reprocessed the 5' RACE reads; each CDR3 protein has one entry and no DNA is given. The repertoire table contains about 260,000 distinct CDR3 sequences. The sample was blood T cells: a sorted CD56 or NKG2C T cell subset, CD4+ or CD8+ T cells, or bulk PBMC T cells (not recorded which). These receptors were obtained from a woman aged 18 to 75 in good health. Both conserved end residues are part of each CDR3.

>TRBJ2-3|TRBV20-1
CSADGGVDTQYF
>TRBJ1-2|TRBV12-3/TRBV12-4
CASSLRGLGGYTF
>TRBJ1-2|TRBV14
CASTRDRGVGYTF
>TRBJ1-5|TRBV20-1
CSAQTGGVDQPQHF
>TRBJ1-1|TRBV7-9
CASSPRTPGEAFF
>TRBJ2-1|TRBV5-1
CASSLAQGAGGNNEQFF
>TRBJ2-1|TRBV5-1
CASSLGGETSYNEQFF
>TRBJ2-1|TRBV29-1
CSAHAPGNEQFF
>TRBJ2-1|TRBV18
CASSPTSPYNEQFF
>TRBJ2-1|TRBV20-1
CSAREGVSRSYNEQFF